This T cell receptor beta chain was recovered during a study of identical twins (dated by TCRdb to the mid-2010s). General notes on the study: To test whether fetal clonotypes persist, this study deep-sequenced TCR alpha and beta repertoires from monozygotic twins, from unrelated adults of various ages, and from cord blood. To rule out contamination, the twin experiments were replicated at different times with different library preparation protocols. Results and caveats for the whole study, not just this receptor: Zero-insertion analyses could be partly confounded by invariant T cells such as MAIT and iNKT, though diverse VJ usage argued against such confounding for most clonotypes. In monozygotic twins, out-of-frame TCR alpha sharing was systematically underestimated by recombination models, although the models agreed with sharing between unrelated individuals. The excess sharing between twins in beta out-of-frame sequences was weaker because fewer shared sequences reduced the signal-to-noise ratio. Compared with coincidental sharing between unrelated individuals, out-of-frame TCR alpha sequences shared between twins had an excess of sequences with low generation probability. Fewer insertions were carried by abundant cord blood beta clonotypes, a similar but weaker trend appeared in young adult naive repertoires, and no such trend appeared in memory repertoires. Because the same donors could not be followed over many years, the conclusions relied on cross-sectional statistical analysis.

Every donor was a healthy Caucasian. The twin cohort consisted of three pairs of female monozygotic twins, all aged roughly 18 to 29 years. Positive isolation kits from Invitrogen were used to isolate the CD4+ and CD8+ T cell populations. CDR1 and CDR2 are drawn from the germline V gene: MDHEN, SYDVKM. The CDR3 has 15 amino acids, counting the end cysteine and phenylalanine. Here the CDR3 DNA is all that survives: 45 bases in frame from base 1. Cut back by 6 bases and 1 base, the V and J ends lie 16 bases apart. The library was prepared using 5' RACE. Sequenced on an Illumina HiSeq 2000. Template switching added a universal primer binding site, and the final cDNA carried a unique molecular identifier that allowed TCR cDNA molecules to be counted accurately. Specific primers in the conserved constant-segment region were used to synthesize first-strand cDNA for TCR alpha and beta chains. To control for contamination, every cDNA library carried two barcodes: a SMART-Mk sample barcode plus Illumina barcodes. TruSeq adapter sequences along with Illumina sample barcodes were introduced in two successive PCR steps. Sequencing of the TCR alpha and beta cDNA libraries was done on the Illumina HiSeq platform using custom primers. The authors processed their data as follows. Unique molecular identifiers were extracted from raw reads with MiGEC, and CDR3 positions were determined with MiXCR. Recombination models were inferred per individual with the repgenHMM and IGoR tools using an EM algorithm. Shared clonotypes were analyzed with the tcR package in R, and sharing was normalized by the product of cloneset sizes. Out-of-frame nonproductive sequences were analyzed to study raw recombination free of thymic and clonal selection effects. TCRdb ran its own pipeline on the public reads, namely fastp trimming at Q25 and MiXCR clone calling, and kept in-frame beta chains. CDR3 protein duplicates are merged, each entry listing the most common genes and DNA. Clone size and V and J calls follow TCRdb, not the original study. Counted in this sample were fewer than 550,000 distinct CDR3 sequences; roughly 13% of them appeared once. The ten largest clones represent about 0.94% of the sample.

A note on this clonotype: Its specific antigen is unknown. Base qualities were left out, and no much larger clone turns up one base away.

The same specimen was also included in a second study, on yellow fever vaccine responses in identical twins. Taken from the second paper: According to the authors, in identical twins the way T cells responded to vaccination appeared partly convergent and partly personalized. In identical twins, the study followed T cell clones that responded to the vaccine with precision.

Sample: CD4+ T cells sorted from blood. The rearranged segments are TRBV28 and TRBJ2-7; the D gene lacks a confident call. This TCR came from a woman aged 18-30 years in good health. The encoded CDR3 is CASSPENLGSYEQYF. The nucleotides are TGTGCCAGCAGCCCGGAGAACCTCGGGTCCTACGAGCAGTACTTC.